This entry lists 11 T cell receptor beta chains sequenced from one sample in a study of blood T cell repertoires in COVID-19. Sequencing used immunoSEQ multiplex PCR; TCRdb keeps in-frame clones, though not all of them. The repertoire holds about 160,000 clones, with approximately 86% as singletons. Sequenced material: peripheral blood. Every receptor here comes from a man of 80 years or more with COVID-19, enrolled during active disease.

This clone showed up just once. The gene calls are TRBV9 and TRBJ1-4, with a weak D call TRBD1 (5 bases). The CDR3 has 12 amino acids. V shed 3 bases and J shed 8 bases, with 8 bases lying between them. The germline gives CDR1 SGDLS, CDR2 YYNGEE. CDR3 nucleotide sequence: TGTGCCAGCAGCGCATCAGGGGAAAAACTGTTTTTT. It codes for CASSASGEKLFF.

CDR3: CASSLGRTLNNEQFF. CDR3 DNA: TGTGCCAGCAGCTTGGGGAGAACCCTCAACAATGAGCAGTTCTTC. The rearrangement links TRBV11-2 to TRBJ2-1; D is possibly TRBD2 (5 bases). Germline V gene data show CDR1 as SGHAT and CDR2 as FQNNGV. The CDR3 runs to 15 residues. V lost 3 bases and J lost 5, with 14 bases in between.

The V gene is TRBV7-3, the J gene TRBJ1-1; D possibly corresponds to TRBD1 (6 bases). V shed 4 bases and J shed 1 base, with 7 bases lying between them. The CDR3 totals 13 residues. The germline CDR1 and CDR2 sequences are SGHTA and FQGTGA. The CDR3 reads CASSSTGNTEAFF. CDR3 nucleotide sequence: TGTGCCAGCAGCTCGACAGGGAACACTGAAGCTTTCTTT.

This chain links TRBV5-1 with TRBJ2-1, with a possible D match to TRBD2 (6 bases). The CDR3 consists of 13 residues. The germline V and J ends were trimmed by 0 bases and 8 bases, with 9 bases remaining between them. In germline, CDR1 is SGHRS, CDR2 YFSETQ. DNA of the CDR3: TGCGCCAGCAGCTTGGCTACTAGCTATGAGCAGTTCTTC. This codes for CASSLATSYEQFF.

This chain connects TRBV21-1 to TRBJ1-5; the table's D call, TRBD1, has no DNA check behind it. TRBV21-1 is a pseudogene. This CDR3 contains 15 residues. CDR3 in amino acids: CASSIKRTRYQPQHF. In DNA, the CDR3 is TGTGCCAGCAGCATAAAAAGGACAAGATATCAGCCCCAGCATTTT.

This clone was recorded a few times. The CDR3 reads CASSLASSSAFF. The CDR3 nucleotides read TGTGCCAGCTCACTCGCGAGTTCCTCAGCTTTCTTT. The V and J genes are TRBV18 and TRBJ1-1; D remains ambiguous. V was clipped by 4 bases and J by 10 bases, with 13 bases between them. Germline-derived CDR1 and CDR2 are KGHSH and LQKENI. CDR3 size: 12 residues.

The chain carries TRBV7-2 and TRBJ2-2; D uncertain. The CDR3 is 15 amino acids. CDR1 and CDR2 (germline): SGHTA, FQGNSA. V was trimmed by 0 bases and J by 9 bases, leaving 14 bases between them. CDR3 loop: CASSLARGETRELFF. For the CDR3, the DNA is TGTGCCAGCAGCTTAGCGCGAGGCGAAACCCGGGAGCTGTTTTTT.

The V call is TRBV3-1 (or the pseudogene TRBV3-2), the J call TRBJ1-1; 8 bases fit TRBD1. Germline CDR1 reads LGHDT; CDR2 reads YNNKEL (reference sequence). After removal of 4 bases from V and 0 bases from J, the junction contained 4 bases not matched to a gene. The CDR3 is 15 residues long. This CDR3 is CASSPQGAMNTEAFF. CDR3 sequence (DNA): TGTGCCAGCAGCCCTCAGGGGGCCATGAACACTGAAGCTTTCTTT.

This clone was detected only once. The chain joins TRBV27 to TRBJ2-3; 10 positions match TRBD2. There are 15 residues in the CDR3. CDR1 and CDR2 (germline): MNHEY, SMNVEV (reference sequence). With V trimmed by 5 bases and J by 1 base, 3 bases remained unmatched. The CDR3 region has the DNA TGTGCCAGCAGTACACTAGCGGGGCGCACAGATACGCAGTATTTT. Protein sequence: CASSTLAGRTDTQYF.

The V and J genes are TRBV15 and TRBJ1-3; possible D gene TRBD1, 6 bases. V lost 4 bases and J lost 1, with 14 bases in between. The CDR3 is 16 residues long. The germline V gene has CDR1 LNHNV and CDR2 YYDKDF (reference sequence). CDR3 protein: CATSTPRQGSGNTIYF. DNA for the CDR3: TGTGCCACCAGCACCCCGAGGCAGGGGTCTGGAAACACCATATATTTT.

This chain connects TRBV11-3 to TRBJ1-1, with 7 bases that match TRBD1. V lost 5 bases, J lost 1 base, and 4 bases stayed unmatched. The V gene's germline CDR1 is SGHNT and CDR2 YENEEA. CDR3 length: 14 residues. The CDR3 coding sequence is TGTGCCAGCAGCGGTAGGACAGGGAACACTGAAGCTTTCTTT. Translation: CASSGRTGNTEAFF.